Ten or more counts support the clone carrying this T cell receptor (beta chain). Its ends do not fully match the called genes, so a read error is possible. This specimen comes from a study of spatial heterogeneity in lung cancer. Study at large: The donor group consisted of over 55 patients who had untreated, early-stage non-small cell lung cancer.

TCRdb analysed the 5' RACE reads with MiXCR anew, one entry per CDR3 protein. The sample includes more than 75,000 distinct CDR3 sequences, approximately 20% seen only once; the top ten take 21%. Noted time point: blood at routine non-recurrence follow-up after resection. No cells were sorted before sequencing. The whole RNA sequenced was extracted from tumor, nontumor lung or frozen PBMC. The CDR3 runs to 14 residues. Germline-derived CDR1 and CDR2 are SGHAT and FQDESV (reference sequence). The sample in question was PBMCs, obtained at follow-up. The sequence was obtained from a male donor with early-stage non-small cell lung cancer. The genes are TRBV11-1 and TRBJ2-1; maybe TRBD1 (6 bases). As DNA, the CDR3 is TGTGCCAGCAGCCGGGGACACTCCGACAATGAGCAGTTCTTC. It specifies CASSRGHSDNEQFF.